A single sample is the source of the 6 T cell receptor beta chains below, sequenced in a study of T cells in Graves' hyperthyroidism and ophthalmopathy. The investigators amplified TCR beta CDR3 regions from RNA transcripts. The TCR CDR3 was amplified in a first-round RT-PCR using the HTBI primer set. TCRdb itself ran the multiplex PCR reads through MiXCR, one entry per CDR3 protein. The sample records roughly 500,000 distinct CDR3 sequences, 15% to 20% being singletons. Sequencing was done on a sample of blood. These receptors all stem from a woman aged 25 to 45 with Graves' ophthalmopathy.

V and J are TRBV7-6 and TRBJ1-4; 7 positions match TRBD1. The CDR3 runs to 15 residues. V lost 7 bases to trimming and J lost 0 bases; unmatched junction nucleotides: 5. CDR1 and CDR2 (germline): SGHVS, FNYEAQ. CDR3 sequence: CASTPTGATNEKLFF. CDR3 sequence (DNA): TGTGCCAGCACCCCTACAGGGGCAACTAATGAAAAACTGTTTTTT.

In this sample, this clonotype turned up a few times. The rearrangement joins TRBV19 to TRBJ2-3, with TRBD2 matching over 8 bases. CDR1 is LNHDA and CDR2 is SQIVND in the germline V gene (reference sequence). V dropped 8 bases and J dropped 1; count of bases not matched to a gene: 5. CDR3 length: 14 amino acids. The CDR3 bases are TGTGCCAGTTGTGTAGCGGGACGCACAGATACGCAGTATTTT. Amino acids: CASCVAGRTDTQYF.

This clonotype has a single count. The CDR3 reads CAWSVLLVFQETQYF. In DNA, the CDR3 is TGTGCCTGGAGTGTACTCTTGGTATTCCAAGAGACCCAGTACTTC. The chain couples TRBV30 to TRBJ2-5; D unclear. Trimming took 0 bases from V and 1 from J, leaving 12 bases between them. This CDR3 spans 15 amino acids. Germline loops: CDR1 GTSNPN, CDR2 SVGIG (reference sequence).

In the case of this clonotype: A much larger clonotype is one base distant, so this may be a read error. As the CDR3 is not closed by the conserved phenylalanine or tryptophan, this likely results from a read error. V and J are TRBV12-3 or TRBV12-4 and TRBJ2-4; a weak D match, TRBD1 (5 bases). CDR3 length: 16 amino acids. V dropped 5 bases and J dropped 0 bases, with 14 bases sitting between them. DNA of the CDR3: TGTGCCAGCAGTCCCGCGTCAGGACAAGCCAAAAACATTCAGTACCTC. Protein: CASSPASGQAKNIQYL.

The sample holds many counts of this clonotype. The CDR3: CASSKQWETQYF. CDR3 DNA: TGTGCCAGCAGTAAACAGTGGGAGACCCAGTACTTC. The chain carries TRBV6-1 and TRBJ2-5; unclear D gene. This CDR3 is 12 amino acids long. The germline V gene encodes CDR1 MNHNS and CDR2 SASEGT. The V end lost 5 bases, the J end lost 5 bases, and 9 bases lay between the germline ends.

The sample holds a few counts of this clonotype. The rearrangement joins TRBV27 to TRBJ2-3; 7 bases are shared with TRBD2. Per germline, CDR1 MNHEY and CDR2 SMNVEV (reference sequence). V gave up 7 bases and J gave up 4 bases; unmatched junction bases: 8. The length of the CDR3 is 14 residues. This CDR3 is CASNGASGPDTQYF. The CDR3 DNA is TGTGCCAGCAACGGGGCTAGCGGTCCAGATACGCAGTATTTT.